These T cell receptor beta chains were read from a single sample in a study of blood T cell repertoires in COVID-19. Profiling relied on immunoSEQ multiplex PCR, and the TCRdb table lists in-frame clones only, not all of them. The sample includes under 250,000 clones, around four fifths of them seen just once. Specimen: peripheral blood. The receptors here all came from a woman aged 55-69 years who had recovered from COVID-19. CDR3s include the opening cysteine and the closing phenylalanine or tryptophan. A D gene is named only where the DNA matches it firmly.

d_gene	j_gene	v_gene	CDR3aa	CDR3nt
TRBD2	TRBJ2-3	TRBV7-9	CASSWDLAGERTDTQYF	TGTGCCAGCAGTTGGGATCTAGCGGGGGAGCGCACAGATACGCAGTATTTT
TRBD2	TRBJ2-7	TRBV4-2	CASSQDQSAGAYEQYF	TGTGCCAGCAGCCAAGATCAATCAGCGGGGGCCTACGAGCAGTACTTC
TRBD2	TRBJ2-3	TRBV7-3	CASSLPGGGTDTQYF	TGTGCCAGCAGCTTACCCGGGGGGGGTACAGATACGCAGTATTTT
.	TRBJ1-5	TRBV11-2	CASSQSNQPQHF	TGTGCCAGCAGCCAAAGCAATCAGCCCCAGCATTTT
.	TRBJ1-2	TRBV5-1	CASSLIGGAGEGGYTF	TGCGCCAGCAGCTTGATAGGTGGGGCAGGGGAAGGAGGCTACACCTTC
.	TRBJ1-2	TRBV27	CASSFRERSYGYTF	TGTGCCAGCAGTTTCAGGGAACGGTCTTATGGCTACACCTTC
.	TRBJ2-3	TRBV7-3	CASSSERGRGQYF	TGTGCCAGCAGCTCAGAAAGGGGGCGGGGGCAGTATTTT
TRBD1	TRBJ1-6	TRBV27	CASRTGDNNSPLHF	TGTGCCAGCAGGACAGGGGATAATAATTCACCCCTCCACTTT
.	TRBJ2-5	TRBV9	CASSVVAGAETQYF	TGTGCCAGCAGCGTAGTGGCGGGTGCGGAGACCCAGTACTTC
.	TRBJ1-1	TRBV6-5	CASSSHPGGVDTEAFF	TGTGCCAGCAGTTCCCATCCTGGCGGGGTGGACACTGAAGCTTTCTTT